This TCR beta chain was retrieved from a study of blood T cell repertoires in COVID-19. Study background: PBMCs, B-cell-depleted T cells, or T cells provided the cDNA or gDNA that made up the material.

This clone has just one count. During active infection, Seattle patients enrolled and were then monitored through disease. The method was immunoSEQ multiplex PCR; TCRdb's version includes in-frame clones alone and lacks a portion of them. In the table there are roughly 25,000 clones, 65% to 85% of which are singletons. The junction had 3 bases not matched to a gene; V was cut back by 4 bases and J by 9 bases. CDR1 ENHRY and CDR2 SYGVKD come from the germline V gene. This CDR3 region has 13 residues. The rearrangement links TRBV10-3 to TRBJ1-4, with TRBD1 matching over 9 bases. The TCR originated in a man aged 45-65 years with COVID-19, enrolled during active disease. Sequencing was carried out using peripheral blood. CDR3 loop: CAISVGTGKKLFF. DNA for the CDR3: TGTGCCATCAGTGTAGGGACAGGGAAAAAACTGTTTTTT.